This is a list of T cell receptor beta chains from one sample in a study of blood T cell repertoires in COVID-19. Sequencing used immunoSEQ multiplex PCR; TCRdb keeps in-frame clones, though not all of them. The table records 200,000 or so clones, around 77% of them present only once. Sequenced input: peripheral blood. Every receptor here comes from a man in his 60s with active or convalescent COVID-19. The CDR3 runs from the conserved cysteine through the conserved F or W. Fields, in order: V gene, J gene, clone size, D gene, CDR3 DNA, CDR3 protein. D genes are given only for firm matches. Rows give clone size only sometimes, using once, few, many, or a class for an expanded clone.

TRBV19	TRBJ2-2	many	NA	TGTGCCAGGGGGCAGAGAGGAATGCAGAACACCGGGGAGCTGTTTTTT	CARGQRGMQNTGELFF
TRBV7-9	TRBJ1-2	NA	NA	TGTGCCAGCAGCTTAGCGGGGCCCTATGGCTACACCTTC	CASSLAGPYGYTF
TRBV5-1	TRBJ2-2	few	TRBD1	TGCGCCAGCAGCTTGTACCAGGGGGCGACCGGGGAGCTGTTTTTT	CASSLYQGATGELFF
TRBV13	TRBJ2-3	NA	TRBD2	TGTGCCAGCAGCTTAGGCGGCGGGAGGGCGCCAGATACGCAGTATTTT	CASSLGGGRAPDTQYF
TRBV24-1	TRBJ2-7	NA	NA	TGTGCCACCAGTGGCGGCGGTTCCTACGAGCAGTACTTC	CATSGGGSYEQYF
TRBV19	TRBJ2-2	few	TRBD2	TGTGCCAGTAGTATTACGAGGACTAGCGGCACCGGGGAGCTGTTTTTT	CASSITRTSGTGELFF
TRBV5-6	TRBJ2-7	NA	TRBD2	TGTGCCAGCACCCCGGCGGGACTAGCGGGAGAGAAGCAGTACTTC	CASTPAGLAGEKQYF
TRBV5-1	TRBJ2-7	NA	NA	TGCGCCAGCAGCTTGGACGTGAGCTCCTACGAGCAGTACTTC	CASSLDVSSYEQYF
TRBV5-1	TRBJ1-4	once	TRBD1	TGCGCCAGCAGGAAGGGACAGGGGGCTGAAAAACTGTTTTTT	CASRKGQGAEKLFF
TRBV28	TRBJ2-3	NA	TRBD2	TGTGCCAGCATAGAGCTAGCGGGAGGCGCAGATACGCAGTATTTT	CASIELAGGADTQYF
TRBV28	TRBJ2-3	few	TRBD1	TGTGCCAGCAGTTCGCGGACAGGGTGGGATACGCAGTATTTT	CASSSRTGWDTQYF
TRBV2	TRBJ2-7	NA	NA	TGTGCCAGCAGTGTGGAGGGGAGCTCCTACGAGCAGTACTTC	CASSVEGSSYEQYF
TRBV3-1/TRBV3-2	TRBJ1-3	NA	NA	TGTGCCAGCAGCCAAGAGGCAGCTGGAAACACCATATATTTT	CASSQEAAGNTIYF
TRBV7-2	TRBJ2-5	NA	TRBD2	TGTGCCAGCAGCTTAGAAGCTAGCGGGAGGGCCCGACCAATGGAGACCCAGTACTTC	CASSLEASGRARPMETQYF
TRBV9	TRBJ2-2	NA	TRBD2	TGTGCCAGCAGCGTAGTAGCGGGAGGCAACACCGGGGAGCTGTTTTTT	CASSVVAGGNTGELFF
TRBV11-1	TRBJ2-5	NA	TRBD2	TGTGCCAGCAGGTCTCCGGGACTAGCGGGAGTAGAGACCCAGTACTTC	CASRSPGLAGVETQYF
TRBV6-2/TRBV6-3	TRBJ1-2	NA	TRBD1	TGTGCCAGCAGTCGGGACAGCGCGACTCATGGCTACACCTTC	CASSRDSATHGYTF
TRBV6-2/TRBV6-3	TRBJ1-2	NA	NA	TGTGCCAGCAGCCCGGACAGTTCGGGGTACTATGGCTACACCTTC	CASSPDSSGYYGYTF
TRBV20-1	TRBJ1-2	NA	NA	TGCAGTGTCGGGGGCTATGGCTACACCTTC	CSVGGYGYTF
TRBV2	TRBJ2-7	NA	NA	TGTGCCACAGGAGGCGACTCCTACGAGCAGTACTTC	CATGGDSYEQYF
TRBV7-3	TRBJ2-1	NA	TRBD1	TGTGCCAGCAGCTCCTCACAGGGGTTCTACAATGAGCAGTTCTTC	CASSSSQGFYNEQFF
TRBV29-1	TRBJ2-7	once	NA	TGCAGCGTCGGCTCGGGGAATTACGAGCAGTACTTC	CSVGSGNYEQYF
TRBV27	TRBJ2-3	NA	NA	TGTGCCAGCAATACCTCCTCGGGGTCAGATACGCAGTATTTT	CASNTSSGSDTQYF
TRBV7-8	TRBJ1-1	few	TRBD1	TGTGCCAGCAGCCTAAGGGACAGGGGGTCGTATGGGAACACTGAAGCTTTCTTT	CASSLRDRGSYGNTEAFF
TRBV9	TRBJ2-7	NA	NA	TGTGCCAGCAGTCGAGACGAGGGCAACGAGCAGTACTTC	CASSRDEGNEQYF
TRBV10-3	TRBJ2-2	NA	TRBD1	TGTGCCATCACTCACAAGGGGGCAGGCACCGGGGAGCTGTTTTTT	CAITHKGAGTGELFF
TRBV3-1/TRBV3-2	TRBJ2-7	NA	NA	TGTGCCAGCAGCCAAGATCTCGGACAGTACGAGCAGTACTTC	CASSQDLGQYEQYF
TRBV13	TRBJ1-1	NA	NA	TGTGCCAGCAGCCCCAGGTCCATGAACACTGAAGCTTTCTTT	CASSPRSMNTEAFF
TRBV24-1	TRBJ1-5	NA	NA	TGTGCCACCAGTGATAACGGGGGCAATCAGCCCCAGCATTTT	CATSDNGGNQPQHF
TRBV19	TRBJ1-1	NA	NA	TGTGCCAGTAGTAGCCCTCGAGACAGGCGCACTGAAGCTTTCTTT	CASSSPRDRRTEAFF